Listed here are 20 T cell receptor beta chains from one sample, sequenced in a study of T cells after yellow fever vaccination. TCRdb ran MiXCR on the 5' RACE reads and lists one entry per CDR3 protein. The profile covers roughly 110,000 distinct CDR3 sequences, with roughly 8.9% appearing a single time and roughly 23% taken by the ten largest. The sample consisted of CD8+ T cells sorted from PBMCs, taken 45 days after the yellow fever booster vaccination. The receptor set was obtained from a man aged 30 to 45 who received the YFV17D yellow fever vaccine.

This clonotype was recorded at least ten times. This chain joins TRBV28 and TRBJ2-7, with 11 bases that match TRBD2. Germline CDR1 MDHEN, CDR2 SYDVKM. CDR3 length: 16 residues. V was pared by 3 bases and J by 0 bases, with 4 bases of the junction left unmatched. CDR3 region: CASSFLTSGSSYEQYF. The CDR3 DNA reads TGTGCCAGCAGTTTCCTAACTAGCGGGAGCTCCTACGAGCAGTACTTC.

At least ten counts were recorded for this clonotype. This chain uses TRBV7-6 with TRBJ2-7; D is possibly TRBD1 (7 bases). Germline V gene lookup returns CDR1 SGHVS and CDR2 FNYEAQ. V was shortened by 5 bases and J by 3 bases, with 17 bases between the two germline ends. The CDR3 is 15 residues long. CDR3 sequence: CASSQGGGTLYEQYF. The CDR3 coding sequence is TGTGCCAGCAGCCAAGGGGGCGGGACACTCTACGAGCAGTACTTC.

This clonotype was observed a handful of times. The rearrangement uses TRBV2 and TRBJ2-7; no clear D. The CDR3 has 17 amino acids. Per the germline V gene, CDR1 is SNHLY and CDR2 is FYNNEI. V lost 11 bases and J lost 3, with 29 bases in between. CDR3 amino acids: CAFSPFPLSTAYYEQYF. DNA for the CDR3: TGTGCCTTCAGTCCATTCCCTCTGTCCACTGCATACTACGAGCAGTACTTC.

Ten or more counts support this clonotype. CDR3: CSVDLDGPNGGETQYF. The CDR3 nucleotides are TGCAGCGTTGATTTGGACGGGCCCAACGGAGGAGAGACCCAGTACTTC. The chain uses TRBV29-1 and TRBJ2-5; a possible D gene is TRBD2 (5 bases). CDR3 size: 16 residues. V lost 3 bases and J 4 bases, leaving 21 bases between the germline ends. The germline V gene has CDR1 SQVTM and CDR2 ANQGSEA.

The sample holds many counts of this clonotype. The CDR3 bases are TGTGCCAGCAGCCCAATAGGACAGTACAATGAGCAGTTCTTC. It is translated as CASSPIGQYNEQFF. The rearrangement joins TRBV6-2 or TRBV6-3 to TRBJ2-1; D possibly corresponds to TRBD1 (6 bases). Germline V gives CDR1 MNHEY, CDR2 SVGEGT. V lost 6 bases to trimming and J lost 4 bases, with 13 bases between them. This CDR3 is built from 14 residues.

This clonotype was seen more than once but under ten times. This chain joins TRBV4-3 and TRBJ2-1, with a possible D match to TRBD2 (6 bases). V lost 0 bases to trimming and J lost 0 bases, with 18 bases between them. The CDR3 spans 19 residues. Germline CDR1 and CDR2: LGHNA and YSLEER. Here the CDR3 reads CASSQERTGETPSYNEQFF. CDR3 nucleotide sequence: TGCGCCAGCAGCCAAGAAAGAACGGGAGAGACGCCCTCCTACAATGAGCAGTTCTTC.

Concerning this clonotype: It may be a read error: a sequence one base away is much more abundant. The chain joins TRBV9 to TRBJ2-7; TRBD2 aligns across 8 bases. The CDR3 length is 15 residues. The V gene's germline CDR1 is SGDLS and CDR2 YYNGEE. The CDR3 DNA reads TGTGCCGGCAGCTCCACCGGGGGGGGTAGTTACGAGCAGTACTTC. Protein: CAGSSTGGGSYEQYF.

The table lists this clonotype with many counts. The chain is built from TRBV4-3 and TRBJ2-7, with 8 bases identical to TRBD1. Trimming at V came to 0 bases and at J to 5 bases, leaving 9 bases not matched to a gene. The length of the CDR3 is 16 residues. Germline values: CDR1 LGHNA, CDR2 YSLEER. As DNA, the CDR3 is TGCGCCAGCAGCCAAGAGAGCGGACAGGGCTTGAACGAGCAGTACTTC. Protein sequence: CASSQESGQGLNEQYF.

This chain connects TRBV6-6 to TRBJ2-1; D is unresolved. V was shortened by 0 bases and J by 10 bases, with 7 bases between the two germline ends. Germline V gene sequence: CDR1 MNHNY, CDR2 SVGAGI (reference sequence). CDR3 length: 12 residues. The CDR3 here is CASSYSVREQFF. In nucleotides, the CDR3 is TGTGCCAGCAGTTACTCGGTCAGGGAGCAGTTCTTC.

This clonotype was seen at least ten times. The DNA for the CDR3 is TGTGCCAGCAGTTATGCGACTCATCGGGGCTACGAGCAGTACTTC. This translates into CASSYATHRGYEQYF. The chain links TRBV6-2 or TRBV6-3 to TRBJ2-7; D may be TRBD2 (5 bases). There are 15 residues in the CDR3. Trimming cost V 3 bases and J 3 bases, with 15 bases left between them. From germline, CDR1 is MNHEY and CDR2 SVGEGT.

This clonotype was recorded many times. The chain links TRBV6-5 to TRBJ1-1, with a tentative D call TRBD1 (5 bases). V was clipped by 0 bases and J by 1 base, with 9 bases between them. The CDR3 totals 15 residues. In germline, CDR1 is MNHEY, CDR2 SVGAGI. The CDR3 loop is CASSYSKQANTEAFF. The CDR3 DNA is TGTGCCAGCAGTTACTCGAAACAGGCGAACACTGAAGCTTTCTTT.

This clonotype has ten or more counts. The chain combines TRBV29-1 with TRBJ2-5; 10 nucleotides line up with TRBD2. V shed 4 bases and J 1 base; nucleotides not matched to a gene: 9. This CDR3 comprises 16 residues. Germline V gene sequence: CDR1 SQVTM, CDR2 ANQGSEA. CDR3 coding DNA: TGCAGCGTTGTGAGGAGCGGGAGGGCCCCCCAAGAGACCCAGTACTTC. Translated, it gives CSVVRSGRAPQETQYF. The whole variable domain, remainder taken from reference TRBV29-1 and TRBJ2-5, is SAVISQKPSRDICQRGTSLTIQCQVDSQVTMMFWYRQQPGQSLTLIATANQGSEATYESGFVIDKFPISRPNLTFSTLTVSNMSPEDSSIYLCSVVRSGRAPQETQYFGPGTRLLVL.

This clonotype has at least ten counts. The chain links TRBV20-1 to TRBJ2-1, with 11 bases identical to TRBD2. J lost 3 bases, V lost 5 bases, and 15 bases had no gene match. This CDR3 has 18 amino acids. Germline V gives CDR1 DFQATT, CDR2 SNEGSKA (reference sequence). DNA for the CDR3: TGCAGTGCTCGGAAATCCGGGACTAGCGGACCCCTCTACAATGAGCAGTTCTTC. It encodes CSARKSGTSGPLYNEQFF.

This rearrangement joins TRBV4-1 to TRBJ2-1; D might be TRBD2 (5 bases). The CDR3 sequence is 14 residues long. Germline V gene lookup returns CDR1 MGHRA and CDR2 YSYEKL. V dropped 4 bases and J dropped 4 bases, with 11 bases sitting between them. The DNA of the CDR3 is TGCGCCAGCAGCCGGGAGAGCGGTTACAATGAGCAGTTCTTC. Its translation is CASSRESGYNEQFF.

This clonotype was observed at least ten times. The chain combines TRBV28 with TRBJ2-5; D is perhaps TRBD2 (5 bases). Germline CDR1 reads MDHEN; CDR2 reads SYDVKM. This CDR3 region has 17 residues. The V gene lost 4 bases and the J gene lost 2 bases, with 20 bases spanning the gap. The CDR3 nucleotides are TGTGCCAGCAGTTACCGCGAGGCGGCAGCGGTACAAGAGACCCAGTACTTC. Its translation is CASSYREAAAVQETQYF.

In this sample, this clonotype turned up many times. The chain links TRBV7-8 to TRBJ2-5; the D call may be TRBD1 or TRBD2 (5 bases each). V lost 4 bases and J lost 9, with 12 bases in between. Germline V gene data show CDR1 as SGHVS and CDR2 as FQNEAQ. The CDR3 runs to 12 residues. Written as DNA, the CDR3 is TGTGCCAGCAGCTCGGGACCGGACGCCCAGTACTTC. Protein sequence: CASSSGPDAQYF.

The J gene is TRBJ1-1, the V gene TRBV24-1; unclear D gene. V was pared by 10 bases and J by 0 bases, with 20 bases between. The CDR3 contains 16 residues. Germline V lookup: CDR1 KGHDR, CDR2 SFDVKD. The CDR3 region is CATNARREKMNTEAFF. DNA of the CDR3: TGTGCCACAAATGCTCGGAGGGAGAAGATGAACACTGAAGCTTTCTTT.

This clonotype was found a few times. The V call is TRBV7-9, the J call TRBJ2-5; perhaps TRBD2 as D (7 bases). Trimming removed 6 bases from V and 1 base from J, with 9 bases in between. The CDR3 totals 13 residues. The germline V gene encodes CDR1 SEHNR and CDR2 FQNEAQ (reference sequence). CDR3 in amino acids: CASRRGGQETQYF. Written as DNA, the CDR3 is TGTGCCAGCAGAAGGGGGGGCCAAGAGACCCAGTACTTC.

This clonotype came up many times. The chain employs TRBV9 and TRBJ2-7; the match to TRBD2 covers 15 bases. Germline V gene lookup returns CDR1 SGDLS and CDR2 YYNGEE. This CDR3 has 16 amino acids. V shed 4 bases, J shed 7 bases, and the junction held 9 bases outside the gene matches. CDR3 nucleotide sequence: TGTGCCAGCAGCCCAGGACTAGCGGGAGGGGCCTGGGAGCAGTACTTC. Its protein is CASSPGLAGGAWEQYF.

This chain's CDR3 is CSAYVTSGSYEQYF. The CDR3 region has the DNA TGCAGTGCTTATGTTACTAGCGGGAGCTACGAGCAGTACTTC. The gene calls are TRBV20-1 and TRBJ2-7; 11 nucleotides match TRBD2. V trimming: 5 bases; J trimming: 3 bases; junction bases outside the gene matches: 6. Per the germline V gene, CDR1 is DFQATT and CDR2 is SNEGSKA (reference sequence). CDR3 length equals 14 residues.